The T cell receptor beta chain described here comes from a study of T cells in women clearing cervical HPV infection. Study-level results: Repertoire richness, not evenness, was significantly elevated in CIN3+ cases versus controls.

Note on this clone: The antigen is not known. The read ends 3 residues early relative to the CDR3; the germline J gene fills the gap.

V lost 4 bases and J lost 7; bases outside the gene matches: 11. The germline V gene encodes CDR1 SGHRS and CDR2 YFSETQ. The CDR3 is made up of 15 amino acids. TCRdb keeps only in-frame clones here, not all; method: immunoSEQ multiplex PCR. The sample data list tens of thousands of clones. The sample was blood buffy coat. The receptor's source is a woman between 18 and 70 years old with a cervical HPV16 infection that either progressed to CIN3+ or cleared (not recorded which). V and J are TRBV5-1 and TRBJ2-1; the match to TRBD2 covers 7 bases. The CDR3 bases that were read are TGCGCCAGCAGCGCCGATAGCGGGTGGGTGAATGAG. Amino acids: CASSADSGWVNE. The CDR3 in its entirety is CASSADSGWVNEQFF.